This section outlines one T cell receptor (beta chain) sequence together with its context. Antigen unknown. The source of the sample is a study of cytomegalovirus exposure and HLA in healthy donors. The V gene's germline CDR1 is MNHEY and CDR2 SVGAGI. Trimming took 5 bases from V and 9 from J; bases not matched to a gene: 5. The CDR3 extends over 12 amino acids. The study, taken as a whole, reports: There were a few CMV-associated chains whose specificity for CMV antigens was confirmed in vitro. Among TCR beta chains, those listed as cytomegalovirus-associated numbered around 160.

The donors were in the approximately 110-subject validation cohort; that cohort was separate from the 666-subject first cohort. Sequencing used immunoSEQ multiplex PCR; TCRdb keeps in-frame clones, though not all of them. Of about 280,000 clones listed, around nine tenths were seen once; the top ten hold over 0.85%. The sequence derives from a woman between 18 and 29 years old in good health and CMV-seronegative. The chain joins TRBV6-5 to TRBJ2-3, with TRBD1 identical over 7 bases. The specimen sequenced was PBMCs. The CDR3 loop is CASSQTGETQYF. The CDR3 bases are TGTGCCAGCAGTCAAACAGGGGAAACGCAGTATTTT.